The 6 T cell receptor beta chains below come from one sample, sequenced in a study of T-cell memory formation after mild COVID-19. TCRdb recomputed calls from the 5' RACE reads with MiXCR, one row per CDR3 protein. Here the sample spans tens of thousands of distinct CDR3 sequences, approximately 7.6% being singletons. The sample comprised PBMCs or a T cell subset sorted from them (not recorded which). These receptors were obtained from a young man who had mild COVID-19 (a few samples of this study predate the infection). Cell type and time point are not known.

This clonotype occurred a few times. DNA of the CDR3: TGCGCCAGCATCCCCGGGACGGAGTCCTACGAGCAGTACGTC. Amino acids: CASIPGTESYEQYV. The chain uses TRBV5-1 and TRBJ2-7; either TRBD1 or TRBD2 may fit D (5 bases each). This CDR3 has 14 residues. Trimming cost V 6 bases and J 1 base, with 14 bases left between them. Per the germline V gene, CDR1 is SGHRS and CDR2 is YFSETQ.

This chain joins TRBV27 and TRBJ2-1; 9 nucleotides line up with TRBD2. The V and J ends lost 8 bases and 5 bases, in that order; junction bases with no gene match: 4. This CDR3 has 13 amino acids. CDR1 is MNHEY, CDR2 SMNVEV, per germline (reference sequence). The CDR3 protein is CASSSSGDNEQFF. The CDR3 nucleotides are TGTGCCAGCTCCTCTAGCGGGGACAATGAGCAGTTCTTC.

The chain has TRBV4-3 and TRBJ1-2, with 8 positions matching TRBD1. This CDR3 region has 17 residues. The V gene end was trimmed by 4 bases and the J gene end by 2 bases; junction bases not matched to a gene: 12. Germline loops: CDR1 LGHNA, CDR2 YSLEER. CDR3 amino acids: CASSPRRFRGPNYGYTF. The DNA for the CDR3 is TGCGCCAGCAGCCCCCGACGGTTCAGGGGGCCGAACTATGGCTACACCTTC.

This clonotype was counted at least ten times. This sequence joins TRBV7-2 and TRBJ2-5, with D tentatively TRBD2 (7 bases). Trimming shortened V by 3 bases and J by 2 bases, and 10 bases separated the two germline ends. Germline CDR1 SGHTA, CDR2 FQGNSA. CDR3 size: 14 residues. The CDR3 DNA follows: TGTGCCAGCAGCTTTGCGGGGGCGCAAGAGACCCAGTACTTC. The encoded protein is CASSFAGAQETQYF.

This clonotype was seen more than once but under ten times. CDR3 coding DNA: TGTGCGTCGGCGAAGGGGGTCGAAGACTATGGCTACACCTTC. Its translation is CASAKGVEDYGYTF. The V gene is TRBV9, the J gene TRBJ1-2; D is perhaps TRBD1 (6 bases). The germline gives CDR1 SGDLS, CDR2 YYNGEE. This CDR3 is built from 14 residues. The whole variable domain, remainder taken from reference TRBV9 and TRBJ1-2, is DSGVTQTPKHLITATGQRVTLRCSPRSGDLSVYWYQQSLDQGLQFLIQYYNGEERAKGNILERFSAQQFPDLHSELNLSSLELGDSALYFCASAKGVEDYGYTFGSGTRLTVV.

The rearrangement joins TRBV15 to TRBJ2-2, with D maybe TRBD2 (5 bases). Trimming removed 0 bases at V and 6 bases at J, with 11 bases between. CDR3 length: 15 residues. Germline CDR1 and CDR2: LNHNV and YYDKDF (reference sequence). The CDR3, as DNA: TGTGCCACCAGCAGAGATTTGAGGGAAGCCGGGGAGCTGTTTTTT. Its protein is CATSRDLREAGELFF.